This T cell receptor (beta chain) was profiled in a study of blood T cell repertoires in COVID-19 (TCRdb year 2020). In the study overall: The collaborator samples originated in the United States, Italy and Spain and spanned the acute and convalescent phases of COVID-19. Where HLA class I and class II types were available, the types were taken from metadata supplied by the sample provider, not from assay-based typing. Subjects who had been exposed to COVID-19, were actively infected with it, or had recovered from it provided the deeply sampled blood TCRbeta repertoires that made up the dataset. A de-identified subject ID, COVID-19 status, age in years and sex were almost always included in the sample metadata. The samples were drawn from two sources: the first 160 participants of the ongoing ImmuneRACE study, and 1,254 subjects contributed by 6 global collaborators. The prospective study material was composed of cDNA or gDNA derived from T cells, B-cell-depleted T cells, or PBMCs. A freely available public database, intended as a resource for researchers studying the immune response to SARS-CoV-2, is where the repertoires were released.

The trim is 7 bases for V and 7 bases for J, with a gap of 19 bases between the germline ends. CDR1 and CDR2 are read off the germline V gene (reference sequence) as SEHNR and FQNEAQ. Measured from the cysteine to the phenylalanine, the CDR3 is 14 residues long. Kept here is only the CDR3 DNA, which spans 42 bases and is read in frame from base 1. Comment on this clone: The antigen it recognizes is unknown. No clone much larger than this one lies a single base away; base qualities are absent.

Enrolling through a virtual design, the prospective study's participants ranged in age from about 18 to 89 years and lived across roughly 24 United States geographic areas. Cohort assignment in the prospective study relied on participant-reported clinical history from a screening survey and a study questionnaire. Recovered participants in ImmuneRACE Cohort 3 were defined as having two consecutive negative NP/OP PCR tests, clearance from a healthcare professional, or resolution of symptoms. In the prospective study, whole blood, serum and a nasopharyngeal or oropharyngeal swab were collected from each participant by mobile phlebotomists. Prospective study participants could optionally give additional blood draws and questionnaires over an approximately 2-month period. Before DNA extraction, blood samples from the prospective study were shipped at room temperature or frozen. General findings and caveats noted by the study authors: The amount of clinical and demographic metadata varied by source and participant and was provided uncurated.

TCRbeta CDR3 regions were amplified from genomic DNA by means of the immunoSEQ Assay, a bias-controlled multiplex PCR. The published analysis was carried out like this. Within the assay, amplification of reference gene primers was used to estimate how many nucleated cells each sample contained. To quantify the absolute abundance of each unique TCRbeta CDR3 rearrangement, sequence reads were collapsed and filtered. For each sample, productive Simpson clonality was calculated as the square root of Simpson's diversity index across productive rearrangements. The table was pulled from immuneACCESS by TCRdb, which kept in-frame rearrangements only. Such tables lose some clones; where checked, under half of the loss comes from unresolved V genes, and the rest has no known cause. Clonal size and the V and J genes are those of that table, whereas D and trimming came from the DNA. The sample yields 110,000 to 150,000 clones; 85% were counted once. Jointly, the top ten make up 6.2% of the sample.

The sequence joins TRBV7-9 to TRBJ1-2, with the D gene call left open. The material sequenced was PBMCs or T cells enriched from blood (not recorded which). The source of this sequence is a woman in her 40s who had recovered from COVID-19. The CDR3 region reads CASIGYPQGSGYTF. The DNA sequence is TGTGCCAGCATTGGTTACCCTCAAGGGAGTGGCTACACCTTC.